This TCR beta chain originates from a study of CD8+ T cells in alopecia areata. Looking at the study overall: Tofacitinib was taken orally by treated patients, and the dose was 5 to 10 mg twice daily.

The CDR3 loop spans 15 amino acids. V was pared by 4 bases and J by 7 bases, with 20 bases between. Germline V lookup: CDR1 SGDLS, CDR2 YYNGEE. RNA was extracted and reverse transcribed into cDNA as the sequencing template. Profiling relied on immunoSEQ multiplex PCR, and the TCRdb table lists in-frame clones only, not all of them. The sample shows more than 90,000 clones, roughly two fifths of them seen only once. V gene TRBV9 combines with J gene TRBJ2-5; D may be TRBD2 (6 bases). The source of this sequence is a human donor with alopecia areata. Input material: CD4+ T cells sorted from blood. This chain's CDR3 is CASSPSPTSLGTQYF. The DNA of the CDR3 is TGTGCCAGCAGCCCCTCCCCCACTAGCCTGGGGACCCAGTACTTC.